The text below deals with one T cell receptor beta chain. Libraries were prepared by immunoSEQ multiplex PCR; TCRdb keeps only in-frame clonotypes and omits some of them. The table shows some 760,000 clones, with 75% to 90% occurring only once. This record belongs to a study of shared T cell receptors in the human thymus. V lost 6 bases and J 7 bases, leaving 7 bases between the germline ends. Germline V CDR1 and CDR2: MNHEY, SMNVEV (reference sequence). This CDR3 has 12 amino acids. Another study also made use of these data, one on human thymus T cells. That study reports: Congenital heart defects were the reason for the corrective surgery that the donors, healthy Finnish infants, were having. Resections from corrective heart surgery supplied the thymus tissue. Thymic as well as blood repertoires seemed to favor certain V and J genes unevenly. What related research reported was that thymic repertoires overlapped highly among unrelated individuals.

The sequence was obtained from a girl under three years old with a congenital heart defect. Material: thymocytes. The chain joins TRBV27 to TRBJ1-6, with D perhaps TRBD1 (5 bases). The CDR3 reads CASSDRNSPLHF. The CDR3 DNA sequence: TGTGCCAGCAGCGACAGAAATTCACCCCTCCACTTT.